The present T cell receptor beta chain was sequenced within a study of a mutant IDH1 vaccine in newly diagnosed glioma. Comment on this clone: The antigen is unknown.

Sequenced by immunoSEQ multiplex PCR; TCRdb stores in-frame clones only, minus some. The sample contains 58,000 or so clones, around 87% of which appear only once. Time point specified: week 23, last vaccination. The investigators gave 300 ug of mutant IDH1 20-mer peptide in each vaccine dose, together with topical imiquimod. The TCR sequence derives from a man in his forties with glioma. The source was PBMCs, collected from a glioma patient whose treatment included an IDH1 peptide vaccine.

CDR3 in amino acids: CASSQDIGGLYEQYF. The CDR3 DNA reads TGCGCCAGCAGCCAAGATATTGGGGGGCTTTACGAGCAGTACTTC. The chain recombines TRBV4-3 with TRBJ2-7; D may correspond to TRBD1 or TRBD2 (6 bases each). Germline CDR1 reads LGHNA; CDR2 reads YSLEER. Trimming took off 0 bases at V and 4 bases at J, with 13 bases between the two ends. The CDR3 has 15 amino acids.